This T cell receptor beta chain was documented in a study of blood T cell repertoires in COVID-19. Generated by immunoSEQ multiplex PCR, the TCRdb table keeps only in-frame clones and is missing some. The sample holds about 300,000 clones, about 90% seen once. Donors were grouped by their self-reported clinical history. Germline CDR1 and CDR2: MDHEN and SYDVKM. V lost 5 bases and J lost 1, with 8 bases in between. The CDR3 is 13 amino acids. This receptor was obtained from a woman aged 45-60 years who had been exposed to COVID-19. Sequenced material: PBMCs or T cells enriched from blood (not recorded which). The V and J genes are TRBV28 and TRBJ2-5; a weak D match, TRBD1 (5 bases). This CDR3 reads CASSPGRQETQYF. In nucleotides, the CDR3 is TGTGCCAGCAGTCCAGGGCGCCAAGAGACCCAGTACTTC.